Each of the 28 T cell receptor beta chains below was sequenced from the same sample in a study of T cells after yellow fever vaccination. One entry per CDR3 protein results from TCRdb running MiXCR on the 5' RACE reads. Of 150,000 to 200,000 distinct CDR3 sequences listed, almost 7% were seen once; the top ten hold roughly 2.5%. Sample: CD4+ T cells sorted from PBMCs, taken less than 6 days after the first yellow fever vaccination. The receptors derive from a man younger than 30 who received the YFV17D yellow fever vaccine.

This clonotype has a count of ten or more. The CDR3: CAWRTSGGTDTQYF. CDR3 coding DNA: TGTGCCTGGAGGACTAGCGGGGGCACAGATACGCAGTATTTT. The rearrangement links TRBV30 to TRBJ2-3; the match to TRBD2 covers 11 bases. V trimming: 3 bases; J trimming: 1 base; junction bases outside the gene matches: 0. The CDR3 contains 14 residues. CDR1 is GTSNPN and CDR2 is SVGIG in the germline V gene (reference sequence).

There are many counts of this clonotype. The V gene is TRBV20-1, the J gene TRBJ2-1, with D tentatively TRBD1 or TRBD2 (6 bases each). Trimming took off 0 bases at V and 15 bases at J, with 21 bases between the two ends. The CDR3 runs 14 residues. CDR1 and CDR2 (germline): DFQATT, SNEGSKA (reference sequence). DNA of the CDR3: TGCAGTGCTAGAGAAGTCTCCCGGGGGCCTGTTTTGTTCTTC. Residues: CSAREVSRGPVLFF.

The rearrangement uses TRBV7-2 and TRBJ1-1; a possible D gene is TRBD1 (6 bases). V lost 5 bases to trimming and J lost 5 bases, with 12 bases between them. The CDR3 has 13 amino acids. The germline V gene encodes CDR1 SGHTA and CDR2 FQGNSA. CDR3 residues: CASSTRQVTEAFF. CDR3 nucleotide sequence: TGTGCCAGCAGCACCCGACAGGTGACTGAAGCTTTCTTT.

There are a few counts of this clonotype. V is TRBV29-1 and J is TRBJ2-3; D is perhaps TRBD1 (6 bases). This CDR3 contains 11 residues. Germline values: CDR1 SQVTM, CDR2 ANQGSEA. V was cut by 7 bases and J by 7 bases, with 12 bases left in between. CDR3: CSGGTGNTQYF. DNA for the CDR3: TGCAGCGGCGGCACAGGGAATACGCAGTATTTT.

This clonotype was counted a few times. J is TRBJ1-2 and V is TRBV5-4; D unresolved. Per germline, CDR1 SGHNT and CDR2 YYREEE (reference sequence). The CDR3 extends over 15 amino acids. V was pared by 0 bases and J by 2 bases, with 11 bases between. The CDR3 coding sequence is TGTGCCAGCAGCTTGGAGGGCAACAGCAACTATGGCTACACCTTC. It yields the protein CASSLEGNSNYGYTF.

This clonotype showed up many times. The chain is built from TRBV15 and TRBJ2-1; a weak D match, TRBD2 (5 bases). CDR1 and CDR2 from the germline V gene are LNHNV and YYDKDF (reference sequence). This CDR3 is 14 amino acids long. Trimming removed 1 base at V and 1 base at J, with 5 bases between. The CDR3 sequence is CATSRGGSYNEQFF. DNA for the CDR3: TGTGCCACCAGCAGAGGAGGGTCCTACAATGAGCAGTTCTTC.

Ten or more counts support this clonotype. The chain is built from TRBV5-1 and TRBJ1-1, with 8 bases that match TRBD1. There are 15 residues in the CDR3. In germline, CDR1 is SGHRS, CDR2 YFSETQ. The J segment lost 4 bases and the V segment lost 4 bases, leaving 9 bases of the junction unmatched. The CDR3 region has the DNA TGCGCCAGCAGCCCCCCCGGACAGGGTCCCACTGAAGCTTTCTTT. It is translated as CASSPPGQGPTEAFF.

This clonotype was picked up many times. The V call is TRBV28, the J call TRBJ1-3, with D perhaps TRBD1 (5 bases). The CDR3 totals 15 residues. Germline assignment: CDR1 MDHEN and CDR2 SYDVKM. V lost 6 bases to trimming and J lost 3 bases, with 15 bases between them. CDR3 nucleotides: TGTGCCAGCAGCCCCCCTGGGGGATATGGAAACACCATATATTTT. Protein sequence: CASSPPGGYGNTIYF.

This clonotype was picked up one time. The V call is TRBV12-3 or TRBV12-4, the J call TRBJ2-5; 8 bases map to TRBD2. The length of the CDR3 is 15 residues. Unmatched junction bases numbered 11, after V lost 5 bases and J lost 6 bases. This CDR3 is CASSKPGLAPKTQYF. The CDR3 nucleotides are TGTGCCAGCAGTAAACCCGGACTAGCCCCCAAGACCCAGTACTTC.

This clonotype showed up many times. The chain has TRBV10-3 and TRBJ2-2; D is possibly TRBD1 (6 bases). The CDR3 spans 16 residues. Germline lookup yields CDR1 ENHRY and CDR2 SYGVKD. Trimming cost V 7 bases and J 3 bases, with 18 bases left between them. CDR3 bases: TGTGCCATCACTAGGGGCTTCAGGGGCGACACCGGGGAGCTGTTTTTT. This encodes CAITRGFRGDTGELFF.

J is TRBJ2-3 and V is TRBV25-1; D unresolved. Deletions cut 6 bases from V and 6 bases from J, with 7 bases between. CDR1 and CDR2 (germline): MGHDK, SYGVNS. The CDR3 runs to 11 residues. This chain's CDR3 is CASSSQDTQYF. CDR3 nucleotide sequence: TGTGCCAGCAGCAGTCAGGATACGCAGTATTTT. Looking up the rest from reference TRBV25-1 and TRBJ2-3 gives the full variable domain: EADIYQTPRYLVIGTGKKITLECSQTMGHDKMYWYQQDPGMELHLIHYSYGVNSTEKGDLSSESTVSRIRTEHFPLTLESARPSHTSQYLCASSSQDTQYFGPGTRLTVL.

The sample holds many counts of this clonotype. This chain uses TRBV7-2 with TRBJ2-3; the D is unclear. CDR1 SGHTA and CDR2 FQGNSA come from the germline V gene. The CDR3 contains 13 residues. The V gene lost 2 bases and the J gene lost 4 bases, with 7 bases spanning the gap. The CDR3 DNA follows: TGTGCCAGCAGCTTACGGCAGGCAGATACGCAGTATTTT. This gives the protein CASSLRQADTQYF.

The chain is built from TRBV6-1 and TRBJ2-5; TRBD1 is a possible D gene (6 bases). Trimming left V 5 bases short and J 2 bases short, with 15 bases between. CDR1 and CDR2 (germline): MNHNS, SASEGT. The CDR3 has 15 residues. The chain's CDR3 is CASSKNREWQETQYF. The CDR3, as DNA: TGTGCCAGCAGTAAAAACAGGGAATGGCAAGAGACCCAGTACTTC.

There are many counts of this clonotype. V is TRBV20-1 and J is TRBJ2-4, with 8 bases fitting TRBD2. This CDR3 contains 14 residues. Germline CDR1 is DFQATT and CDR2 is SNEGSKA (reference sequence). V shed 6 bases, J shed 3 bases, and the junction held 7 bases outside the gene matches. CDR3 nucleotides: TGCAGTGCGCTAGAAGGGACTAGCAAAAACATTCAGTACTTC. Translating it yields CSALEGTSKNIQYF.

This clonotype was found many times. This sequence joins TRBV29-1 and TRBJ1-1, with D uncertain. Germline V gives CDR1 SQVTM, CDR2 ANQGSEA. Trimming removed 3 bases at V and 4 bases at J, with 6 bases between. The CDR3 runs to 11 residues. CDR3 nucleotides: TGCAGCGTTGACCCCGGCACTGAAGCTTTCTTT. It specifies CSVDPGTEAFF. The variable domain in full, completed from reference TRBV29-1 and TRBJ1-1, reads SAVISQKPSRDICQRGTSLTIQCQVDSQVTMMFWYRQQPGQSLTLIATANQGSEATYESGFVIDKFPISRPNLTFSTLTVSNMSPEDSSIYLCSVDPGTEAFFGQGTRLTVV.

In this sample, this clonotype turned up many times. The chain recombines TRBV27 with TRBJ2-6; unclear D gene. Germline V gives CDR1 MNHEY, CDR2 SMNVEV (reference sequence). There are 13 residues in the CDR3. V lost 7 bases to trimming and J lost 0 bases, with 4 bases between them. The CDR3 sequence is CASKSSGANVLTF. CDR3 in DNA: TGTGCCAGCAAGAGCTCTGGGGCCAACGTCCTGACTTTC.

The V call is TRBV18, the J call TRBJ2-1; D uncertain. CDR1 and CDR2 (germline): KGHSH, LQKENI. The CDR3 contains 14 residues. V was trimmed by 2 bases and J by 10 bases, leaving 15 bases between them. CDR3 amino acids: CASSPSWAKGEQFF. CDR3 bases: TGTGCCAGCTCACCATCTTGGGCTAAAGGGGAGCAGTTCTTC. Drawing the rest from reference TRBV18 and TRBJ2-1, the complete variable domain is NAGVMQNPRHLVRRRGQEARLRCSPMKGHSHVYWYRQLPEEGLKFMVYLQKENIIDESGMPKERFSAEFPKEGPSILRIQQVVRGDSAAYFCASSPSWAKGEQFFGPGTRLTVL.

The J gene is TRBJ1-5, the V gene TRBV28; D is undetermined. The germline V and J ends were trimmed by 6 bases and 7 bases, with 16 bases remaining between them. The CDR3 spans 14 residues. Germline values: CDR1 MDHEN, CDR2 SYDVKM. The CDR3 DNA is TGTGCCAGCAGCTCCGTGGCCGCCGGGCAGCCCCAGCATTTT. Translated: CASSSVAAGQPQHF.

This clonotype was counted many times. The V and J genes are TRBV20-1 and TRBJ1-2; possibly TRBD1 for D (5 bases). This CDR3 contains 16 residues. Per germline, CDR1 DFQATT and CDR2 SNEGSKA (reference sequence). Trimming removed 3 bases from V and 2 bases from J, with 19 bases in between. CDR3 coding DNA: TGCAGTGCTAGCTTGGCAGGGAGCGCGTCGAACTATGGCTACACCTTC. Its translation is CSASLAGSASNYGYTF.

In this sample, this clonotype turned up a few times. The CDR3 protein is CASSRGTIPGRETQYF. The CDR3 DNA reads TGCGCCAGCAGCCGGGGGACTATCCCGGGGCGAGAGACCCAGTACTTC. V is TRBV5-1 and J is TRBJ2-5; 7 bases are a match to TRBD2. The CDR3 sequence is 16 residues long. Germline V gene lookup returns CDR1 SGHRS and CDR2 YFSETQ. V lost 4 bases to trimming and J lost 4 bases; unmatched junction nucleotides: 13.

The table lists this clonotype with many counts. CDR3 bases: TGTGCCAGCAGCTTGGCCGGGACTGCTAGAAATGAGCAGTTCTTC. This codes for CASSLAGTARNEQFF. The chain recombines TRBV5-4 with TRBJ2-1; tentative D call: TRBD2 (6 bases). CDR3 length: 15 amino acids. The germline V and J ends were trimmed by 0 bases and 7 bases, with 14 bases remaining between them. Per germline, CDR1 SGHNT and CDR2 YYREEE (reference sequence). Full variable domain (missing parts from reference TRBV5-4 and TRBJ2-1): ETGVTQSPTHLIKTRGQQVTLRCSSQSGHNTVSWYQQALGQGPQFIFQYYREEENGRGNFPPRFSGLQFPNYSSELNVNALELDDSALYLCASSLAGTARNEQFFGPGTRLTVL.

This clonotype was seen many times. J is TRBJ1-5 and V is TRBV24-1; D is possibly TRBD1 (5 bases). Trimming took off 8 bases at V and 3 bases at J, with 16 bases between the two ends. CDR1 and CDR2 from the germline V gene are KGHDR and SFDVKD. This CDR3 is 15 amino acids long. The CDR3 sequence is CATTPGHQDNQPQHF. CDR3 nucleotides: TGTGCCACCACCCCAGGACATCAAGACAATCAGCCCCAGCATTTT.

V is TRBV2 and J is TRBJ2-3; 9 nucleotides line up with TRBD2. Germline V gene data show CDR1 as SNHLY and CDR2 as FYNNEI. Germline trimming cut 3 bases from V and 1 base from J; bases unmatched to any gene: 2. There are 15 residues in the CDR3. The CDR3 reads CASSEVAGGTDTQYF. The CDR3 DNA is TGTGCCAGCAGTGAGGTAGCGGGGGGCACAGATACGCAGTATTTT.

The chain links TRBV6-5 to TRBJ1-1; D not resolved. The germline gives CDR1 MNHEY, CDR2 SVGAGI. CDR3 length equals 14 residues. V gave up 0 bases and J gave up 5 bases, with 10 bases separating them. CDR3 protein: CASSYSWEITEAFF. The CDR3 DNA reads TGTGCCAGCAGTTACTCGTGGGAGATAACTGAAGCTTTCTTT.

The V and J genes are TRBV5-1 and TRBJ2-2, with no clear D. The CDR3 is 15 residues long. V gave up 3 bases and J gave up 1 base, with 10 bases separating them. Looked up from germline, CDR1 is SGHRS and CDR2 is YFSETQ. This CDR3 reads CASSSEGRNTGELFF. The CDR3 bases are TGCGCCAGCAGCTCCGAAGGACGGAACACCGGGGAGCTGTTTTTT.

The table lists this clonotype with many counts. The gene calls are TRBV5-4 and TRBJ2-5; the match to TRBD2 covers 16 bases. Losses at the gene ends were 4 bases for V and 0 bases for J; bases not matched to a gene: 6. Germline-derived CDR1 and CDR2 are SGHNT and YYREEE (reference sequence). This CDR3 contains 18 residues. CDR3 sequence: CASSGGTSGGGYQETQYF. The CDR3 bases are TGTGCCAGCAGCGGAGGGACTAGCGGGGGGGGGTACCAAGAGACCCAGTACTTC.

This clonotype was detected many times. The chain links TRBV7-2 to TRBJ2-3; TRBD2 matches at 10 bases. V lost 3 bases to trimming and J lost 6 bases; unmatched junction nucleotides: 0. Germline lookup yields CDR1 SGHTA and CDR2 FQGNSA. The CDR3 is 13 residues long. The CDR3 loop reads CASSFSGGDTQYF. CDR3 nucleotides: TGTGCCAGCAGCTTTAGCGGGGGGGATACGCAGTATTTT.

This rearrangement joins TRBV10-2 to TRBJ2-1, with D maybe TRBD1 (6 bases). The germline V gene encodes CDR1 WSHSY and CDR2 SAAADI. The ends were cut back, 3 bases at V and 7 bases at J, with 19 bases in the middle. The CDR3 runs 16 residues. CDR3 amino acids: CASSDLGTPSVNEQFF. In DNA form, the CDR3 reads TGCGCCAGCAGTGATCTCGGGACACCCTCAGTGAATGAGCAGTTCTTC.